Listed below are T cell receptor beta chains from one sample, sequenced in a study of blood T cell repertoires in COVID-19. Some clones are missing from TCRdb's copy, which holds only in-frame ones; the method was immunoSEQ multiplex PCR. Among around 52,000 clones, roughly 87% were seen once, and the ten largest hold 25% to 35%. Sequenced input: peripheral blood. The receptor set was obtained from a woman of 80 years or more with acute or convalescent COVID-19. Each CDR3 is given with its conserved first and last residue. Each record gives: V gene, D gene, J gene, clone size, CDR3 DNA, CDR3 protein. The D gene is left open where the match is weak. Clone size, where shown, is once, few, many, or a class for clones that have expanded.

TRBV7-8	.	TRBJ1-5	.	TGTGCCAGCAGCGTCTCAGGGTCCAATCAGCCCCAGCATTTT	CASSVSGSNQPQHF
TRBV5-1	TRBD1	TRBJ1-1	.	TGCGCCAGCAGCCTAGACAGGGAGGACCCTGAAGCTTTCTTT	CASSLDREDPEAFF
TRBV6-1	TRBD1	TRBJ1-4	once	TGTGCCAGCAGTGATTTTTGGACAGGGGGCGATGAAAAACTGTTTTTT	CASSDFWTGGDEKLFF
TRBV7-2	TRBD2	TRBJ2-3	.	TGTGCCAGCAGCTTATCCGGACTAGCAGTCACAGATACGCAGTATTTT	CASSLSGLAVTDTQYF
TRBV3-1/TRBV3-2	TRBD2	TRBJ2-1	.	TGTGCCAGCAGCCAACCCGGGGGGGCCGTTTATGAGCAGTTCTTC	CASSQPGGAVYEQFF
TRBV19	.	TRBJ2-1	.	TGTGCCAGTAGTGCAGGGGCCGATGAGCAGTTCTTC	CASSAGADEQFF
TRBV6-2/TRBV6-3	.	TRBJ1-4	.	TGTGCCAGCAGTTACTTCGGGCAGGGAAATGAAAAACTGTTTTTT	CASSYFGQGNEKLFF
TRBV4-1	TRBD1	TRBJ1-3	.	TGCGCCAGCAGCCAAAGCAGGGGGCTTGGAAACACCATATATTTT	CASSQSRGLGNTIYF
TRBV2	.	TRBJ1-1	.	TGTGCCAGCTTGCGGGAACGGGGGATGAACACTGAAGCTTTCTTT	CASLRERGMNTEAFF
TRBV11-2	.	TRBJ2-5	.	TGTGCCAGCAGCTTCGGGGGTCCGGGAGAGACCCAGTACTTC	CASSFGGPGETQYF
TRBV3-1/TRBV3-2	.	TRBJ2-2	.	TGTGCCAGCAGCCACGGAACCGGGACAATTGTCCGGGAGCTGTTTTTT	CASSHGTGTIVRELFF
TRBV2	TRBD2	TRBJ2-5	.	TGTGCCAGCACCCCTGTGGGACTAGGGGAGACCCAGTACTTC	CASTPVGLGETQYF
TRBV5-1	TRBD1	TRBJ2-5	once	TGCGCCAGCAGCTCACCCGGGACAGGGCGGGAGACCCAGTACTTC	CASSSPGTGRETQYF
TRBV6-5	TRBD1	TRBJ1-1	.	TGTGCCTGCTCAGGACAGGGGTTTTTGAGTGAAGCTTTCTTT	CACSGQGFLSEAFF
TRBV4-1	TRBD1	TRBJ2-6	.	TGCGCCAGCAGCCAAGCACCGGGACAGGCGATCTCTGGGGCCAACGTCCTGACTTTC	CASSQAPGQAISGANVLTF
TRBV6-1	.	TRBJ1-3	.	TGTGCCAGCAGTGAAGATCGGCGGCACGTAAACACCATATATTTT	CASSEDRRHVNTIYF
TRBV3-1/TRBV3-2	.	TRBJ2-2	.	TGTGCCAGCATCGCTTTTGGAGGGACCGGGGAGCTGTTTTTT	CASIAFGGTGELFF
TRBV10-3	.	TRBJ1-1	.	TGTGCCATCAGGGGGCTGGGAAACACTGAAGCTTTCTTT	CAIRGLGNTEAFF
TRBV2	.	TRBJ2-5	.	TGTGCCAGCAGGGAGGGGACAGTAGGAGAAGAGACCCAGTACTTC	CASREGTVGEETQYF
TRBV3-1/TRBV3-2	TRBD1	TRBJ2-7	.	TGTGCCAGCAGCTACCAGGGGGCGGAAGTCTACGAGCAGTACTTC	CASSYQGAEVYEQYF
TRBV18	TRBD1	TRBJ2-4	.	TGTGCCAGCTCACCCGAGACAGGGTCCAAAAACATTCAGTACTTC	CASSPETGSKNIQYF
TRBV5-4	.	TRBJ1-2	.	TGTGCCAGCAGTATGGGGGGGAGGGACTATGGCTACACCTTC	CASSMGGRDYGYTF
TRBV5-5	.	TRBJ2-2	once	TGTGCCAGCACCTCCGCCAGGGCTAACACCGGGGAGCTGTTTTTT	CASTSARANTGELFF
TRBV3-1/TRBV3-2	.	TRBJ1-2	.	TGTGCCAGCAGCCAAGGGGAATCGGGACACATCTATGGCTACACCTTC	CASSQGESGHIYGYTF
TRBV3-1/TRBV3-2	TRBD2	TRBJ2-3	few	TGTGCCAGCAGCCGACTAGCGGCTAGCACAGATACGCAGTATTTT	CASSRLAASTDTQYF